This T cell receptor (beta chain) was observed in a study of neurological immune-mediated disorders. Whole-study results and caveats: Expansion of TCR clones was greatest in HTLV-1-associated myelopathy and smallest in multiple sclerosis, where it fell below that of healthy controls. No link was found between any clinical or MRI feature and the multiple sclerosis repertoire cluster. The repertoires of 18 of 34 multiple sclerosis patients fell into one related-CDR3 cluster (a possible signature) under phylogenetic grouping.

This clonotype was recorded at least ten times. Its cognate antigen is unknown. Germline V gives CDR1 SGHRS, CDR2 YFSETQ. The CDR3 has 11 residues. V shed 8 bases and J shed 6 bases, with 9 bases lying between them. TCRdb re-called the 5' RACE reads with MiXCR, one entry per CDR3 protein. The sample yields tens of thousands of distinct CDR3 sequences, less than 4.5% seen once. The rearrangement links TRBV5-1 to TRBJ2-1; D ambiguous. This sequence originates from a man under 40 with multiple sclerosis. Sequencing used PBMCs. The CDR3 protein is CASYGSNEQFF. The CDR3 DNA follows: TGCGCCAGTTACGGCTCCAATGAGCAGTTCTTC.